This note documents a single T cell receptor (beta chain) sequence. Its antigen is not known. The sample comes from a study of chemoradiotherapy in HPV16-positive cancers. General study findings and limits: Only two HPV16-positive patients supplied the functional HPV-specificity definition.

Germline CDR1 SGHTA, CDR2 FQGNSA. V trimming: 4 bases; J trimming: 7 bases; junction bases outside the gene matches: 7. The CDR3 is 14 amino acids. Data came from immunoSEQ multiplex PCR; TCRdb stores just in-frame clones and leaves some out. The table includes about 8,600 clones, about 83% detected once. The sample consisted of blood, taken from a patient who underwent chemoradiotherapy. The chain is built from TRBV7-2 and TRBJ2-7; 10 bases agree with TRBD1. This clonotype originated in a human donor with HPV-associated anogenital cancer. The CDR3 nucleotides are TGTGCCAGCAGCTCGAGACAGGGGGCTCGGGAGCAGTACTTC. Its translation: CASSSRQGAREQYF.